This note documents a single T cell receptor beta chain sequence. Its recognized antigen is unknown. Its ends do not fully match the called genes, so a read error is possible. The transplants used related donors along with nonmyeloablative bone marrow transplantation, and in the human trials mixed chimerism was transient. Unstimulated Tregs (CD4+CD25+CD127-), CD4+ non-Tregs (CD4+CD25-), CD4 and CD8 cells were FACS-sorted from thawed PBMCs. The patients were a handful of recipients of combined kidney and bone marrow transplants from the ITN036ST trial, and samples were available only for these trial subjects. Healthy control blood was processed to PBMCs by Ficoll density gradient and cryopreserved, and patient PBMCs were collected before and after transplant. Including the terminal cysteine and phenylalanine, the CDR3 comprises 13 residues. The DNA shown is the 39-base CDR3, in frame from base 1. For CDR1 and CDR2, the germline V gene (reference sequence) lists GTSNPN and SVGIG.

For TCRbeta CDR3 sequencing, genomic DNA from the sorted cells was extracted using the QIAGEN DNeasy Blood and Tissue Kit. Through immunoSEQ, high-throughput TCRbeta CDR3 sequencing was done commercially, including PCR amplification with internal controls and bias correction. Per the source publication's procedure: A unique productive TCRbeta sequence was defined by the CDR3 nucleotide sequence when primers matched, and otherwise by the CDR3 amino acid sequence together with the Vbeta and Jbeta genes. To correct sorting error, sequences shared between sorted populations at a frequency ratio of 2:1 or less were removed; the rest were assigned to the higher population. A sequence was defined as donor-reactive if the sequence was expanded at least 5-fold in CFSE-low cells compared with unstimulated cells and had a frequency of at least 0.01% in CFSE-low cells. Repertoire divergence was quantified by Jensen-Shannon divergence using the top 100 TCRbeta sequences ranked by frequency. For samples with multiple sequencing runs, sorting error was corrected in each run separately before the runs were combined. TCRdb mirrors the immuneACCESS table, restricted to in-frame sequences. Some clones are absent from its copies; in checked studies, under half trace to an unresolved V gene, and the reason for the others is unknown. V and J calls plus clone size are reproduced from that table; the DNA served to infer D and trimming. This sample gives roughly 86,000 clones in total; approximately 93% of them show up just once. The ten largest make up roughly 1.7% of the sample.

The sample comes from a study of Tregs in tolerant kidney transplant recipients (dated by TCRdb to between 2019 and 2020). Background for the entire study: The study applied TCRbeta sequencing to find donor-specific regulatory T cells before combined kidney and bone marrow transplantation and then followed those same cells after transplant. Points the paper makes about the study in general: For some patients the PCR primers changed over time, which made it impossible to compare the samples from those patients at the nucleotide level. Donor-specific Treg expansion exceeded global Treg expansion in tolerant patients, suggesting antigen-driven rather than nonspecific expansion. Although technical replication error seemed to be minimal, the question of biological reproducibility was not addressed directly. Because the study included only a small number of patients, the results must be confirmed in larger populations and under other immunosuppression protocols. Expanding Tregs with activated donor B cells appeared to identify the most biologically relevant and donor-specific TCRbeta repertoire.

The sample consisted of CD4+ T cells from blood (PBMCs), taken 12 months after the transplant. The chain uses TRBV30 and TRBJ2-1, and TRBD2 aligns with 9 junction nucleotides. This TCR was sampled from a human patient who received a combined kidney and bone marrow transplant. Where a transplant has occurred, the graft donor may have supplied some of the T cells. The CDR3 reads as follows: CARSGGPINEQFF. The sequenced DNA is TGTGCCCGGAGCGGGGGGCCCATCAATGAGCAGTTCTTC.